The T cell receptor (beta chain) described here comes from a study of blood T cell repertoires in COVID-19. The overall study: The cDNA or gDNA used as material had been derived from T cells, B-cell-depleted T cells, or PBMCs.

Original handling: The authors estimated nucleated cell counts from reference gene primer amplification. Profiling relied on immunoSEQ multiplex PCR, and the TCRdb table lists in-frame clones only, not all of them. The V and J calls and clone size come from that table; D and trimming were worked out from the DNA. The data contain 250,000 to 300,000 clones, 70% to 90% of them seen just once; the ten biggest clones take up around 0.98%. Germline CDR1 is SEHNR and CDR2 is FQNEAQ (reference sequence). Trimming left V 5 bases short and J 1 base short, with 15 bases between. CDR3 size: 15 residues. Sequences were obtained from peripheral blood. The chain couples TRBV7-9 to TRBJ2-7; D gene uncertain. The origin of this receptor is a woman aged 40 to 49 who had recovered from COVID-19. This CDR3 reads CASSPPGSSSYEQYF. CDR3 DNA: TGTGCCAGCAGCCCCCCCGGGTCCTCTTCCTACGAGCAGTACTTC.